This TCR beta chain derives from a study of shared T cell receptors in the human thymus. This clone was observed a single time. Libraries were prepared by immunoSEQ multiplex PCR; TCRdb keeps only in-frame clonotypes and omits some of them. This table holds roughly 700,000 clones, 88% found once. The data also belong to a second study, concerning human thymus T cells. From that study: Thymus tissue was removed during corrective cardiac surgery.

The sample taken for sequencing was thymocytes. This receptor was taken from a boy less than two years old with a congenital heart defect.

The CDR3 is CASSPKQDHLEQYF. The CDR3, as DNA: TGTGCCAGCAGCCCTAAACAGGACCACCTGGAGCAGTACTTC. The rearrangement joins TRBV14 to TRBJ2-7, with D perhaps matching TRBD1 (5 bases). The CDR3 loop spans 14 amino acids. V gave up 4 bases and J gave up 7 bases, with 17 bases separating them. In germline, CDR1 is SGHDN, CDR2 FVKESK.